A selection of T cell receptor beta chains follows, all from one sample in a study of shared clonotypes between healthy human individuals. Profiled with immunoSEQ multiplex PCR; TCRdb holds only in-frame clones, not every one. The sample comprises about 480,000 clones, 79% of which are singletons, and over 10% rests with the top ten. The sample consisted of PBMCs. Receptors were obtained from a woman in her thirties or forties in good health. Some clones in this sample may be carry-over from other donors' samples. Each CDR3 is given with its conserved first and last residue. The D gene is left open where the match is weak.

16	TRBV19	-	TRBJ2-1	CASTLSSASSYNEQFF
14	TRBV4-2	-	TRBJ1-3	CASSQAYDGNTIYF
14	TRBV21-1	-	TRBJ2-7	CATEGQGASYEQYF
14	TRBV6-6	-	TRBJ1-5	CASRISGGNQPQHF
15	TRBV28	TRBD1	TRBJ1-1	CASSFAGQVNTEAFF
15	TRBV7-8	-	TRBJ1-1	CASSPDWGANTEAFF
13	TRBV25-1	-	TRBJ1-1	CASRRPGGGPAFF
16	TRBV28	TRBD2	TRBJ2-7	CASSFLPAGGTYEQYF
13	TRBV29-1	TRBD2	TRBJ2-3	CSARGLAGGYLYF
14	TRBV5-6	-	TRBJ2-7	CARSCPTRRSEQYF
13	TRBV11-2	-	TRBJ1-1	CASSSQMNTEAFF
14	TRBV7-2	TRBD2	TRBJ2-5	CASSVRTSWETQYF